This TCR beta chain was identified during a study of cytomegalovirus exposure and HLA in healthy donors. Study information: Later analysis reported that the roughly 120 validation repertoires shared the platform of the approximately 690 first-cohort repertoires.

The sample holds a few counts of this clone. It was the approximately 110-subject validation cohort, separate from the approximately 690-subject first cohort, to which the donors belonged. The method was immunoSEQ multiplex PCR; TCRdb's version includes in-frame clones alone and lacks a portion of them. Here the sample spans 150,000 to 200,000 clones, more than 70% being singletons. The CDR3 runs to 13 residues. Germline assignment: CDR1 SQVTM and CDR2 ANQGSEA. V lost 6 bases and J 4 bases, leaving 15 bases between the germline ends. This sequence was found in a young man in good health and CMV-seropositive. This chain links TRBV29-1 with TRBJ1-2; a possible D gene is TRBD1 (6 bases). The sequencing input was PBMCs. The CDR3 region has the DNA TGCAGCGTGCCGGACAGAGTAAGCTATGGCTACACCTTC. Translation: CSVPDRVSYGYTF.